This T cell receptor beta chain was recovered during a study of T cell responses to AZD1222 COVID-19 vaccine. Broader study findings: Only a handful of AZD1222 recipients, several in all, had baseline seropositivity.

There are 15 residues in the CDR3. The data were produced by immunoSEQ multiplex PCR, yet TCRdb's version contains in-frame clones alone and is incomplete. The data show some 120,000 clones, more than 85% seen once. Note on this clone: Its target is unknown.

The TCR comes from an adult in good health. The sample consisted of peripheral blood, taken on day 0 of AZD1222 vaccination. The V and J genes are TRBV21-1 and TRBJ2-1; the listed D gene, TRBD2, was not tested against the DNA. TRBV21-1 constitutes a pseudogene. The CDR3, as DNA: TGTGCCAGCGGTATAGCGGGAGGGCTATACAATGAGCAGTTCTTC. Its protein product is CASGIAGGLYNEQFF.